Listed below are T cell receptor beta chains from one sample, sequenced in a study of CD8+CD57+ T cells in acquired aplastic anemia. TCRdb fed the reads into MiXCR, producing one record per CDR3 protein. This sample has 200,000 to 250,000 distinct CDR3 sequences; 47% occur once, and the top ten carry roughly 8%. The sequenced sample was sorted CD4+, CD8+, or CD8+CD57+ T cells (not recorded which) from PBMCs. These receptors originate from a human donor with aplastic anemia. Both conserved end residues are part of each CDR3. The D gene is left open where the match is weak. A clone size is listed for some rows: how often the clone was seen (once, few, many), or a class if it is expanded.

j_call v_call d_call clone_size cdr3_aa cdr3_nt
TRBJ2-7 TRBV7-6 TRBD1 many CASSANRGRLGEQYF TGTGCCAGCAGCGCAAACAGGGGAAGATTGGGCGAGCAGTACTTC
TRBJ1-1 TRBV7-2 TRBD1 . CASSPSGGENTEAFF TGTGCCAGCAGCCCCTCAGGGGGAGAGAACACTGAAGCTTTCTTT
TRBJ1-2 TRBV29-1 . . CSVLTRSGYTF TGCAGCGTTTTGACCCGTAGCGGCTACACCTTC
TRBJ2-1 TRBV20-1 . . CSARGADSIVNGQFF TGCAGTGCTAGGGGGGCGGACTCGATCGTCAACGGGCAGTTCTTC
TRBJ1-2 TRBV2 . . CASRFIQGPRRGYTF TGTGCCAGCAGATTTATCCAGGGCCCACGTCGTGGCTACACCTTC
TRBJ1-5 TRBV4-2 . many CASSQDTRNQPQHF TGTGCCAGCAGCCAAGATACTAGGAATCAGCCCCAGCATTTT
TRBJ2-7 TRBV29-1 . . CSVEEGSSSGYEQYF TGCAGCGTTGAAGAGGGTTCATCATCTGGCTACGAGCAGTACTTC
TRBJ2-7 TRBV27 TRBD1 . CASSLVPGQGAWYEQYF TGTGCCAGCAGTCTCGTACCGGGACAGGGGGCTTGGTACGAGCAGTACTTC
TRBJ1-6 TRBV5-6 . many CASSRNRDNSPLHF TGTGCCAGCAGCAGGAACAGGGATAATTCACCCCTCCACTTT
TRBJ2-1 TRBV7-8 TRBD2 few CASSLFGGRAYNEQFF TGTGCCAGCAGTTTATTCGGCGGGAGGGCATACAATGAGCAGTTCTTC
TRBJ1-3 TRBV25-1 TRBD1 . CASSETGQGPTIYF TGTGCCAGCAGTGAAACGGGACAGGGACCCACCATATATTTT
TRBJ2-7 TRBV5-1 TRBD1 many CASSFKQGTLYEQYF TGCGCCAGCAGCTTTAAACAGGGGACGCTCTACGAGCAGTACTTC
TRBJ2-3 TRBV24-1 TRBD1 . CATSDSPDRGQTDTQYF TGTGCCACCAGTGATTCTCCAGACAGGGGGCAGACAGATACGCAGTATTTT
TRBJ2-5 TRBV7-6 . . CASSLAGAYNETQYF TGTGCCAGCAGCTTAGCGGGAGCATACAATGAGACCCAGTACTTC
TRBJ1-1 TRBV29-1 . . CSVEMGTEAFF TGCAGCGTTGAGATGGGCACTGAAGCTTTCTTT
TRBJ1-1 TRBV27 TRBD1 few CASSTTTGALTEAFF TGTGCCAGCAGTACCACGACAGGGGCCCTCACTGAAGCTTTCTTT
TRBJ2-7 TRBV5-1 TRBD2 many CASSLKQTLADYEQYF TGCGCCAGCAGCTTGAAGCAGACGCTAGCGGACTACGAGCAGTACTTC
TRBJ2-3 TRBV3-1 . . CASSQVGWKYRVSTDTQYF TGTGCCAGCAGCCAAGTCGGGTGGAAATACAGGGTGAGCACAGATACGCAGTATTTT
TRBJ2-7 TRBV14 . . CASSQDLAEMPPVEQYF TGTGCCAGCAGCCAAGATCTGGCGGAGATGCCCCCCGTCGAGCAGTACTTC
TRBJ2-1 TRBV5-1 . . CASSLGGSGEQFF TGCGCCAGCAGTTTAGGGGGGTCGGGCGAGCAGTTCTTC
TRBJ1-3 TRBV11-2 TRBD1 few CASSLVARDRDNTIYF TGTGCCAGCAGCTTAGTAGCTCGGGACAGGGACAACACCATATATTTT
TRBJ2-5 TRBV24-1 TRBD2 . CATSDLGLAEQETQYF TGTGCCACCAGTGATTTAGGCCTAGCGGAACAAGAGACCCAGTACTTC
TRBJ2-7 TRBV11-2 TRBD2 few CASSLDRGAYEQYF TGTGCCAGCAGCTTAGATCGGGGGGCCTACGAGCAGTACTTC
TRBJ2-5 TRBV7-9 . . CASRQGGQPQYF TGTGCCAGCAGACAGGGCGGTCAGCCCCAGTACTTC
TRBJ2-5 TRBV7-3 . . CASSLLGRKTLREKTQYF TGTGCCAGCAGCTTGCTCGGAAGGAAGACACTCCGGGAAAAGACCCAGTACTTC
TRBJ2-5 TRBV20-1 TRBD2 . CSARLAGAVGETQYF TGCAGTGCTAGACTAGCGGGGGCTGTTGGAGAGACCCAGTACTTC
TRBJ1-3 TRBV7-9 . many CASSERGAVNTIYF TGTGCCAGCAGCGAAAGAGGGGCGGTGAACACCATATATTTT
TRBJ2-1 TRBV20-1 TRBD2 . CSARDRQSAGVWNEQFF TGCAGTGCTAGAGACCGGCAATCAGCGGGAGTTTGGAATGAGCAGTTCTTT
TRBJ2-7 TRBV2 TRBD1 . CASSTTDRGGYEQYF TGTGCCAGCAGTACGACGGACAGGGGCGGATACGAGCAGTACTTC